This TCR beta chain stems from a study of human T cells and chemical hapten exposure. CDR1 is KGHSH and CDR2 is LQKENI in the germline V gene. CDR3 length equals 15 residues. V lost 1 base and J lost 5, with 14 bases in between. TCRdb re-analysed the RACE reads in MiXCR, keeping a single row per CDR3 protein. The sample lists nearly 80,000 distinct CDR3 sequences; over 9% were seen once. Time point: patch test 1, 2 weeks after DPC sensitization. Treatment meaning: therapeutic diphenylcyclopropenone sensitization with weekly scalp DPC. This chain connects TRBV18 to TRBJ2-5; TRBD2 is a possible D gene (6 bases). The clonotype was recovered from a woman between 50 and 59 years old with alopecia areata. Some clones in this sample may be carry-over from other donors' samples. The input for sequencing was whole blood, taken in connection with sensitization to the hapten diphenylcyclopropenone (DPC). CDR3 sequence reads: CASSPQPGVVETQYF. DNA for the CDR3: TGTGCCAGCTCACCACAGCCGGGAGTCGTGGAGACCCAGTACTTC.